This entry describes one T cell receptor beta chain. The data stem from a study of CD8 T cells in ankylosing spondylitis. One entry per CDR3 protein results from TCRdb running MiXCR on the 5' RACE reads. The sample has some 250,000 distinct CDR3 sequences; around 25% are singletons. Input material: blood, either unsorted or a sorted T cell fraction (not recorded which). The origin of this receptor is a male donor with ankylosing spondylitis or in good health (not recorded which).

The CDR3 region has the DNA TGCAGTGCTAGAGATGTGACAGGGTGGAGCGGGGAGCTGTTTTTT. Translation: CSARDVTGWSGELFF. The chain uses TRBV20-1 and TRBJ2-2; 7 bases fit TRBD1. Germline values: CDR1 DFQATT, CDR2 SNEGSKA (reference sequence). Unmatched junction bases numbered 8, after V lost 0 bases and J lost 7 bases. CDR3 length: 15 residues.